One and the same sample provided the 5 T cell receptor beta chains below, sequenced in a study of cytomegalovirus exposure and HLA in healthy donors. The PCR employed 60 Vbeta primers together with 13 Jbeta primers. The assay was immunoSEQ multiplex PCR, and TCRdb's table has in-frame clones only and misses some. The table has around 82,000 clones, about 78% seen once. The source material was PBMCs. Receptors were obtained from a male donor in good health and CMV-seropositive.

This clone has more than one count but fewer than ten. This CDR3 reads CASSPPGPLKETQYF. Here the CDR3 DNA reads TGTGCCAGCTCACCGCCGGGTCCTCTAAAAGAGACCCAGTACTTC. The V and J genes are TRBV18 and TRBJ2-5; D ambiguous. CDR1 KGHSH and CDR2 LQKENI come from the germline V gene. Trimming left V 3 bases short and J 3 bases short, with 14 bases between. The CDR3 is 15 amino acids.

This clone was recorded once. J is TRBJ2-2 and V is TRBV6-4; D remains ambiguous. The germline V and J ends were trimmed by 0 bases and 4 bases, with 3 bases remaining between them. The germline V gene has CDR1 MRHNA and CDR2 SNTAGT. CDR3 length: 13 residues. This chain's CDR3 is CASSDSATGELFF. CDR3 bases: TGTGCCAGCAGTGACTCAGCCACCGGGGAGCTGTTTTTT.

This chain's CDR3 is CASSLGQLSEAFF. The CDR3 DNA reads TGTGCCAGCAGCCTGGGACAGCTCTCTGAAGCTTTCTTT. The chain employs TRBV6-6 and TRBJ1-1; 7 nucleotides agree with TRBD1. The length of the CDR3 is 13 residues. Germline V gene lookup returns CDR1 MNHNY and CDR2 SVGAGI (reference sequence). V shed 6 bases, J shed 6 bases, and the junction held 7 bases outside the gene matches.

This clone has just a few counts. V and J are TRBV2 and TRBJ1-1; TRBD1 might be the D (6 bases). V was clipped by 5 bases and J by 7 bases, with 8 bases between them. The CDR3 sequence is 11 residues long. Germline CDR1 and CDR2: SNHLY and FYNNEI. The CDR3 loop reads CASSLTGEAFF. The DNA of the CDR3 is TGTGCCAGCAGTTTGACAGGTGAAGCTTTCTTT.

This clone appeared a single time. The CDR3 coding sequence is TGTGCCAGCAGTCCAGCGACAGGGGTAATAGAGACCCAGTACTTC. It specifies CASSPATGVIETQYF. The rearrangement links TRBV28 to TRBJ2-5; TRBD1 matches 8 bases. The CDR3 consists of 15 residues. Germline trimming cut 5 bases from V and 4 bases from J; bases unmatched to any gene: 9. Germline V gene data show CDR1 as MDHEN and CDR2 as SYDVKM.